Sequencing of this T cell receptor (beta chain) was carried out in a study of T cell changes during pregnancy in multiple sclerosis. Data came from immunoSEQ multiplex PCR; TCRdb stores just in-frame clones and leaves some out. Altogether more than 55,000 clones are present, approximately 94% being singletons, with the ten largest covering around 3.5%. The germline V gene encodes CDR1 SGHDT and CDR2 YYEEEE. This CDR3 region has 15 residues. V lost 2 bases to trimming and J lost 6 bases, with 14 bases between them. The sequenced sample was CD8+ T cells from peripheral blood mononuclear cells, obtained in the third trimester of pregnancy. The sequence derives from a female donor with multiple sclerosis, enrolled in a pregnancy study. V and J are TRBV5-6 and TRBJ2-2; tentative D call: TRBD2 (5 bases). CDR3 sequence reads: CASSFSGYEAGELFF. The CDR3 nucleotides read TGTGCCAGCAGCTTCTCGGGGTATGAGGCCGGGGAGCTGTTTTTT.